This is a list of T cell receptor beta chains from one sample in a study of shared clonotypes between healthy human individuals. Sequenced by immunoSEQ multiplex PCR; TCRdb stores in-frame clones only, minus some. This sample carries 2 million to 3 million clones, roughly 93% of them seen once, and the ten largest clones take 0.36%. The sample taken for sequencing was naive CD4+ T cells from PBMCs. These receptors were taken from a man in his late teens or twenties in good health. Some clones in this sample may be carry-over from other donors' samples. Both conserved end residues are part of each CDR3. Fields, in order: V gene, J gene, clone size, D gene, CDR3 protein, CDR3 DNA. D genes are given only for firm matches. A clone size is listed for some rows: how often the clone was seen (once, few, many), or a class if it is expanded.

TRBV5-1	TRBJ2-7	NA	TRBD2	CASSLGASGRAVPYEQYF	TGCGCCAGCAGCCTTGGGGCTAGCGGGAGGGCCGTCCCCTACGAGCAGTACTTC
TRBV6-6	TRBJ2-7	NA	NA	CASRREGEQYF	TGTGCCAGCAGACGCGAGGGGGAGCAGTACTTC
TRBV5-1	TRBJ1-2	NA	TRBD1	CASSLEQTGGGYTF	TGCGCCAGCAGCTTGGAACAGACAGGGGGTGGCTACACCTTC
TRBV27	TRBJ2-2	NA	TRBD1	CASNITLRDRATGELFF	TGTGCCAGCAATATTACACTCCGGGACAGGGCGACCGGGGAGCTGTTTTTT
TRBV7-8	TRBJ1-5	once	NA	CASSLTSNQPQHF	TGTGCCAGCAGCCTAACTTCCAATCAGCCCCAGCATTTT
TRBV30	TRBJ2-5	NA	NA	CAWSLRSVGEAQYF	TGTGCCTGGAGTCTACGGTCGGTGGGGGAGGCCCAGTACTTC
TRBV7-2	TRBJ2-7	NA	TRBD2	CASSLSGTSGYEQYF	TGTGCCAGCAGCTTAAGTGGGACTAGCGGCTACGAGCAGTACTTC
TRBV5-1	TRBJ2-3	NA	NA	CASFPGRDTDTQYF	TGCGCCAGCTTCCCAGGGCGGGACACAGATACGCAGTATTTT
TRBV11-3	TRBJ1-2	NA	NA	CASNFDAGERGYTF	TGTGCCAGCAACTTTGACGCAGGGGAAAGGGGCTACACCTTC
TRBV5-1	TRBJ2-1	once	TRBD1	CASRVRGQDYNEQFF	TGCGCCAGCAGAGTCCGCGGACAGGATTACAATGAGCAGTTCTTC
TRBV7-9	TRBJ2-1	NA	TRBD2	CASSRRLAGVSNEQFF	TGTGCCAGCAGCCGCAGACTAGCGGGAGTTAGCAATGAGCAGTTCTTC
TRBV9	TRBJ1-1	NA	NA	CASSVIRAENTEAFF	TGTGCCAGCAGCGTAATCCGGGCGGAGAACACTGAAGCTTTCTTT
TRBV10-1	TRBJ2-3	NA	NA	CASSESVGTDTQYF	TGCGCCAGCAGTGAGTCGGTGGGCACAGATACGCAGTATTTT
TRBV19	TRBJ1-1	NA	TRBD1	CASRGQGSAEAFF	TGTGCCAGCAGGGGACAGGGATCGGCTGAAGCTTTCTTT
TRBV2	TRBJ1-4	once	NA	CASTGQTNEKLFF	TGTGCCAGCACGGGGCAGACTAATGAAAAACTGTTTTTT
TRBV5-1	TRBJ1-1	few	TRBD1	CASRQGPNTEAFF	TGCGCCAGCAGACAGGGGCCGAACACTGAAGCTTTCTTT
TRBV5-1	TRBJ2-7	NA	NA	CASTPNIVGGEQYF	TGCGCCAGCACACCAAATATAGTAGGAGGCGAGCAGTACTTC
TRBV6-1	TRBJ2-7	NA	TRBD2	CASRGAGANEQYF	TGTGCCAGCAGAGGAGCGGGAGCAAACGAGCAGTACTTC
TRBV29-1	TRBJ2-3	NA	NA	CSVEGGRDTHTDTQYF	TGCAGCGTTGAAGGGGGACGGGATACTCACACAGATACGCAGTATTTT
TRBV30	TRBJ1-2	once	TRBD1	CAWSLFGAGGYGYTF	TGTGCCTGGAGTCTGTTCGGGGCAGGGGGCTATGGCTACACCTTC
TRBV6-4	TRBJ2-5	NA	NA	CASSDGVQRVQETQYF	TGTGCCAGCAGTGACGGGGTACAGCGGGTGCAAGAGACCCAGTACTTC
TRBV28	TRBJ2-5	NA	TRBD2	CASRPLSGRSGQGETQYF	TGTGCCAGCAGGCCCTTGAGCGGGAGGTCCGGCCAGGGGGAGACCCAGTACTTC
TRBV10-1	TRBJ1-1	NA	NA	CASRAAPGTEAFF	TGCGCCAGCCGCGCCGCGCCAGGAACTGAAGCTTTCTTT
TRBV7-3	TRBJ2-1	once	NA	CASSPEGSLYNEQFF	TGTGCCAGCAGCCCGGAAGGGAGCCTCTACAATGAGCAGTTCTTC
TRBV28	TRBJ2-5	NA	TRBD1	CASRSGTGVGETQYF	TGTGCCAGCAGGTCCGGGACAGGGGTGGGGGAGACCCAGTACTTC
TRBV7-3	TRBJ2-1	NA	TRBD2	CASSFGLASGRQFF	TGTGCCAGCAGCTTTGGACTAGCGAGTGGTAGGCAGTTCTTC
TRBV4-1	TRBJ1-2	few	TRBD1	CASSQGDRSNYGYTF	TGCGCCAGCAGCCAAGGGGACAGGTCGAACTATGGCTACACCTTC
TRBV13	TRBJ2-1	NA	TRBD2	CASSKTSGVGEQFF	TGTGCCAGCAGTAAGACTAGCGGGGTAGGTGAGCAGTTCTTC
TRBV29-1	TRBJ2-7	once	TRBD1	CSGGQGYEQCF	TGCAGCGGTGGACAGGGCTACGAGCAGTGCTTC
TRBV5-1	TRBJ2-2	NA	NA	CASSLHGKETGELFF	TGCGCCAGCAGCTTGCACGGGAAAGAGACCGGGGAGCTGTTTTTT
TRBV2	TRBJ2-2	NA	TRBD2	CALAGLTGELFF	TGTGCCCTAGCGGGTCTCACCGGGGAGCTGTTTTTT
TRBV6-5	TRBJ2-7	NA	TRBD1	CASSTTGARYEQYF	TGTGCCAGCAGTACGACAGGGGCCCGCTACGAGCAGTACTTC
TRBV15	TRBJ2-1	NA	TRBD2	CATSSRGLAGVDEQFF	TGTGCCACCAGCTCCCGAGGGCTAGCGGGAGTAGATGAGCAGTTCTTC
TRBV28	TRBJ1-3	NA	NA	CAESSGNTIYF	TGTGCCGAAAGCTCTGGAAACACCATATATTTT
TRBV4-3	TRBJ2-7	once	TRBD1	CASSQVAGGWYEQYF	TGCGCCAGCAGCCAAGTTGCAGGGGGCTGGTACGAGCAGTACTTC
TRBV18	TRBJ2-2	NA	NA	CASSPPFQGGPGELFF	TGTGCCAGCTCACCACCGTTCCAGGGTGGGCCCGGGGAGCTGTTTTTT
TRBV9	TRBJ2-1	NA	TRBD2	CASSVASSGTHEQFF	TGTGCCAGCAGCGTAGCTTCTAGCGGGACCCATGAGCAGTTCTTC
TRBV7-8	TRBJ2-2	NA	TRBD1	CASSLPAGGNTGELFF	TGTGCCAGCAGCTTACCGGCAGGGGGGAACACCGGGGAGCTGTTTTTT
TRBV30	TRBJ2-7	NA	TRBD1	CAWTRDRPSYEQYF	TGTGCCTGGACGCGGGACAGGCCCTCCTACGAGCAGTACTTC
TRBV13	TRBJ2-1	NA	NA	CASSSIFLGAYNEQFF	TGTGCCAGCAGCTCCATATTTCTCGGCGCTTACAATGAGCAGTTCTTC
TRBV20-1	TRBJ2-2	NA	NA	CSAYRTGELFF	TGCAGTGCATATAGGACCGGGGAGCTGTTTTTT
TRBV7-9	TRBJ2-1	NA	TRBD2	CASSLTSGPLVEQFF	TGTGCCAGCAGCTTAACTAGCGGGCCCCTTGTAGAGCAGTTCTTC
TRBV18	TRBJ1-1	NA	NA	CASSPSLDTEAFF	TGTGCCAGCTCACCAAGTTTAGACACTGAAGCTTTCTTT